Listed here are 18 T cell receptor beta chains from one sample, sequenced in a study of OX40 agonist ivuxolimab in advanced cancers. The library was prepared using the immunoSEQ multiplex PCR assay. This immuneACCESS table, as held by TCRdb, lists in-frame sequences with V and J called but not all clones. Of the missing ones, under half trace to an unresolved V gene in checked studies; the others have no known cause. The sample table holds roughly 17,000 clones, of which roughly 90% were seen once. The ten largest clones take up roughly 27% of the sample. Here the sequenced sample was CD4+ or CD8+ T cells sorted from blood, taken in a trial of the OX40 agonist ivuxolimab. The receptors come from an adult with an advanced solid tumor such as melanoma, head and neck, liver or kidney cancer.

The chain has TRBV6-5 and TRBJ1-2; D remains ambiguous. Germline V gene data show CDR1 as MNHEY and CDR2 as SVGAGI. V was shortened by 5 bases and J by 0 bases, with 13 bases between the two germline ends. The length of the CDR3 is 15 residues. CDR3 in amino acids: CASSPVDGSNYGYTF. The CDR3 coding sequence is TGTGCCAGCAGTCCCGTGGACGGATCTAACTATGGCTACACCTTC.

CDR3 sequence: CASSPRTGRGWAYGYTF. The DNA for the CDR3 is TGTGCCAGCAGCCCTAGGACAGGGAGGGGTTGGGCCTATGGCTACACCTTC. This chain connects TRBV9 to TRBJ1-2, with TRBD1 identical over 8 bases. J lost 4 bases, V lost 4 bases, and 15 bases had no gene match. Germline V lookup: CDR1 SGDLS, CDR2 YYNGEE. CDR3 length: 17 amino acids.

CDR3 in amino acids: CASSLSTAAYGYTF. DNA for the CDR3: TGTGCCAGCAGTTTATCGACGGCCGCATATGGCTACACCTTC. V gene TRBV27 combines with J gene TRBJ1-2; the D is unclear. From germline, CDR1 is MNHEY and CDR2 SMNVEV (reference sequence). This CDR3 is built from 14 residues. V lost 0 bases and J 5 bases, leaving 10 bases between the germline ends.

The chain carries TRBV30 and TRBJ2-5; 9 bases line up with TRBD1. The germline CDR1 and CDR2 sequences are GTSNPN and SVGIG (reference sequence). CDR3 length: 15 amino acids. The ends lost 3 bases at V and 4 bases at J; junction bases unmatched: 9. As DNA, the CDR3 is TGTGCCTGGAGCGCAGACAGGGGGTCTGGAGAGACCCAGTACTTC. This sequence encodes CAWSADRGSGETQYF.

On this clone: The identical CDR3 is also encoded by other nucleotide sequences in the sample. The V and J genes are TRBV5-6 and TRBJ2-1, with 8 bases that match TRBD2. CDR1 is SGHDT, CDR2 YYEEEE, per germline. Unmatched junction bases numbered 3, after V lost 2 bases and J lost 5 bases. The CDR3 has 14 residues. CDR3 sequence (DNA): TGTGCCAGCAGCTTCGGACTAGCCGACAATGAGCAGTTCTTC. This translates into CASSFGLADNEQFF.

This chain connects TRBV13 to TRBJ1-2; D gene unclear. V lost 0 bases and J lost 2, with 13 bases in between. Per germline, CDR1 PRHDT and CDR2 FYEKMQ (reference sequence). The CDR3 runs to 16 residues. The CDR3 protein is CASSLGFPGANYGYTF. CDR3 nucleotide sequence: TGTGCCAGCAGCTTAGGATTTCCAGGAGCGAACTATGGCTACACCTTC. Full variable domain (rest looked up from reference TRBV13 and TRBJ1-2): AAGVIQSPRHLIKEKRETATLKCYPIPRHDTVYWYQQGPGQDPQFLISFYEKMQSDKGSIPDRFSAQQFSDYHSELNMSSLELGDSALYFCASSLGFPGANYGYTFGSGTRLTVV.

J is TRBJ1-1 and V is TRBV27; D remains ambiguous. This CDR3 spans 12 amino acids. CDR1 MNHEY and CDR2 SMNVEV come from the germline V gene (reference sequence). The germline V and J ends were trimmed by 2 bases and 1 base, with 2 bases remaining between them. The CDR3 DNA sequence: TGTGCCAGCAGTTTAGGGAACACTGAAGCTTTCTTT. Protein product: CASSLGNTEAFF.

The chain joins TRBV6-5 to TRBJ1-1; the D gene is possibly TRBD1 (5 bases). The V gene's germline CDR1 is MNHEY and CDR2 SVGAGI. The CDR3 runs 15 residues. Trimming took off 6 bases at V and 0 bases at J, with 14 bases between the two ends. CDR3 nucleotide sequence: TGTGCCAGCAGACTTACGACAGTCATGAACACTGAAGCTTTCTTT. It is translated as CASRLTTVMNTEAFF.

The chain links TRBV13 to TRBJ2-1; TRBD1 matches at 7 bases. Germline assignment: CDR1 PRHDT and CDR2 FYEKMQ (reference sequence). V was clipped by 7 bases and J by 3 bases; unmatched bases: 6. CDR3 length: 14 amino acids. In nucleotides, the CDR3 is TGTGCCAGCAACTCTGGGACAGACTACAATGAGCAGTTCTTC. Encoded protein: CASNSGTDYNEQFF.

By share of the sample, this clone is medium-sized (0.01 to 0.1%). V is TRBV7-6 and J is TRBJ2-2, with 7 bases identical to TRBD1. V dropped 5 bases and J dropped 4; count of bases not matched to a gene: 7. Germline CDR1 SGHVS, CDR2 FNYEAQ. The CDR3 has 15 residues. This CDR3 is CASSLRTGLTGELFF. In DNA, the CDR3 is TGTGCCAGCAGCCTACGGACAGGCCTCACCGGGGAGCTGTTTTTT.

The gene calls are TRBV5-1 and TRBJ2-7; TRBD1 matches at 8 bases. The CDR3 is made up of 14 amino acids. Germline CDR1 SGHRS, CDR2 YFSETQ. V dropped 3 bases and J dropped 5; count of bases not matched to a gene: 7. The DNA for the CDR3 is TGCGCCAGCAGCTCCCCAGGGGGCGCGAACGAGCAGTACTTC. It is translated as CASSSPGGANEQYF.

The chain joins TRBV9 to TRBJ2-7; D unclear. CDR1 is SGDLS and CDR2 is YYNGEE in the germline V gene. Trimming left V 3 bases short and J 3 bases short, with 10 bases between. This CDR3 has 13 amino acids. CDR3 sequence: CASSGVRGYEQYF. DNA of the CDR3: TGTGCCAGCAGCGGGGTCCGCGGCTACGAGCAGTACTTC.

This clone was observed a few times. The chain carries TRBV4-1 and TRBJ2-7, with TRBD1 identical over 7 bases. CDR3 length equals 17 residues. V shed 0 bases and J 6 bases; nucleotides not matched to a gene: 14. Germline CDR1 is MGHRA and CDR2 is YSYEKL. The CDR3 DNA sequence: TGCGCCAGCAGCCAAGAGGGATACGGGACAGCCCTGGGCGAGCAGTACTTC. Translation gives CASSQEGYGTALGEQYF.

The chain employs TRBV2 and TRBJ1-6; D is possibly TRBD1 (6 bases). This CDR3 region has 12 residues. Germline V gene data show CDR1 as SNHLY and CDR2 as FYNNEI. Trimming removed 7 bases at V and 17 bases at J, with 18 bases between. The CDR3 sequence: CASKQGPLRVHF. DNA of the CDR3: TGTGCCAGCAAGCAGGGGCCCCTACGAGTCCACTTT.

This sequence joins TRBV5-8 and TRBJ1-5; a possible D gene is TRBD1 (6 bases). V gave up 2 bases and J gave up 3 bases, with 12 bases separating them. The CDR3 is made up of 15 amino acids. Germline V lookup: CDR1 SGHTS, CDR2 YDEGEE. The CDR3: CASSLRDTYNQPQHF. The CDR3 bases are TGTGCCAGCAGCTTAAGGGACACTTACAATCAGCCCCAGCATTTT. Full variable domain (rest looked up from reference TRBV5-8 and TRBJ1-5): EAGVTQSPTHLIKTRGQQATLRCSPISGHTSVYWYQQALGLGLQFLLWYDEGEERNRGNFPPRFSGRQFPNYSSELNVNALELEDSALYLCASSLRDTYNQPQHFGDGTRLSIL.

This clone was counted a single time. The rearrangement joins TRBV5-1 to TRBJ1-2; the D is unclear. This CDR3 is built from 13 residues. Germline values: CDR1 SGHRS, CDR2 YFSETQ. Trimming shortened V by 0 bases and J by 6 bases, and 9 bases separated the two germline ends. The DNA for the CDR3 is TGCGCCAGCAGCTTGGCAAAACCTAATGGCTACACCTTC. Protein sequence: CASSLAKPNGYTF.

The rearrangement uses TRBV13 and TRBJ2-3; no firm D call. V gave up 4 bases and J gave up 4 bases, with 12 bases separating them. Per germline, CDR1 PRHDT and CDR2 FYEKMQ (reference sequence). The CDR3 totals 14 residues. The CDR3 is CASSYTIGADTQYF. Here the CDR3 DNA reads TGTGCCAGCAGCTACACTATTGGGGCAGATACGCAGTATTTT.

This clone was counted once. J is TRBJ2-1 and V is TRBV27; 7 bases fit TRBD1. Germline lookup yields CDR1 MNHEY and CDR2 SMNVEV (reference sequence). The CDR3 is 13 amino acids. V lost 6 bases and J lost 4; bases outside the gene matches: 3. CDR3: CASRDRFYNEQFF. For the CDR3, the DNA is TGTGCCAGCAGGGACAGGTTTTACAATGAGCAGTTCTTC.